Below, 30 T cell receptor beta chains from the same sample are listed, as sequenced in a study of cytomegalovirus exposure and HLA in healthy donors. The PCR employed 60 Vbeta primers together with 13 Jbeta primers. This table comes from immunoSEQ multiplex PCR, and its TCRdb copy is limited to in-frame clones, with some not included. The table has some 150,000 clones, around 80% seen once. The sequenced sample was PBMCs. These receptors were taken from a man younger than 35 in good health and CMV-seropositive.

The chain has TRBV19 and TRBJ2-1, with 10 nucleotides matching TRBD1. Germline CDR1 LNHDA, CDR2 SQIVND (reference sequence). The V and J ends lost 5 bases and 6 bases, in that order; junction bases with no gene match: 4. The CDR3 consists of 14 residues. The CDR3 reads CASSGGTGVNEQFF. Written as DNA, the CDR3 is TGTGCCAGTAGTGGGGGGACAGGGGTCAATGAGCAGTTCTTC.

The CDR3 nucleotides are TGTGCCAGCAGCGGCGAGGAAACTGAAGCTTTCTTT. This sequence encodes CASSGEETEAFF. The chain combines TRBV7-9 with TRBJ1-1; D gene uncertain. V lost 5 bases and J lost 5, with 9 bases in between. The CDR3 totals 12 residues. The V gene's germline CDR1 is SEHNR and CDR2 FQNEAQ (reference sequence).

The rearrangement joins TRBV7-2 to TRBJ1-1, with 7 positions matching TRBD1. V gave up 5 bases and J gave up 5 bases; unmatched junction bases: 11. The CDR3 runs 15 residues. In germline, CDR1 is SGHTA, CDR2 FQGNSA. The CDR3 sequence: CASSPKEGARTEAFF. The CDR3, as DNA: TGTGCCAGCAGCCCCAAGGAGGGGGCAAGAACTGAAGCTTTCTTT.

The chain couples TRBV9 to TRBJ2-5; D may be TRBD2 (7 bases). Trimming removed 0 bases from V and 5 bases from J, with 14 bases in between. Germline-derived CDR1 and CDR2 are SGDLS and YYNGEE. CDR3 length equals 15 residues. The CDR3 sequence is CASSVEGGGKETQYF. CDR3 nucleotide sequence: TGTGCCAGCAGCGTAGAGGGAGGGGGAAAGGAGACCCAGTACTTC.

This clone has only a few counts. V usage is TRBV6-1 and J usage is TRBJ2-1, with D perhaps matching TRBD2 (6 bases). The CDR3 sequence is 14 residues long. The V and J ends lost 8 bases and 0 bases respectively, with 11 bases between them. Per the germline V gene, CDR1 is MNHNS and CDR2 is SASEGT. CDR3 sequence (DNA): TGTGCCAGCGGGTGGCGGGGCTCCTACAATGAGCAGTTCTTC. Its translation is CASGWRGSYNEQFF.

This clone came up once. This rearrangement joins TRBV11-2 to TRBJ2-3; no clear D gene. CDR3 size: 12 residues. V lost 6 bases, J lost 9 bases, and 13 bases lay in between. Germline lookup yields CDR1 SGHAT and CDR2 FQNNGV. DNA of the CDR3: TGTGCCAGCAGGTCCCTGGGCTACACGCAGTATTTT. It yields the protein CASRSLGYTQYF.

The V and J genes are TRBV6-1 and TRBJ2-7, with D possibly TRBD1 on 6 matching bases. CDR1 and CDR2 (germline): MNHNS, SASEGT. CDR3 size: 13 residues. V was cut by 6 bases and J by 5 bases, with 14 bases left in between. This chain's CDR3 is CASRAHRVNEQYF. CDR3 coding DNA: TGTGCCAGCAGGGCGCACAGGGTGAACGAGCAGTACTTC.

V usage is TRBV2 and J usage is TRBJ1-2; the D gene is possibly TRBD1 (6 bases). The V end was cut by 9 bases, the J end by 6 bases, with 8 bases between. The V gene's germline CDR1 is SNHLY and CDR2 FYNNEI. The CDR3 sequence is 10 residues long. CDR3 region: CASTGNGYTF. The CDR3, as DNA: TGTGCCAGTACAGGGAATGGCTACACCTTC.

This clone was found once. This chain links TRBV6-1 with TRBJ1-2; the match to TRBD1 covers 8 bases. The CDR3 is made up of 17 amino acids. Germline-derived CDR1 and CDR2 are MNHNS and SASEGT. V shed 1 base and J 6 bases; nucleotides not matched to a gene: 13. CDR3 loop: CASSEVPQGAMGHGYTF. The DNA of the CDR3 is TGTGCCAGCAGTGAAGTTCCCCAGGGGGCCATGGGTCATGGCTACACCTTC.

The chain employs TRBV27 and TRBJ2-1; possibly TRBD1 for D (5 bases). Per germline, CDR1 MNHEY and CDR2 SMNVEV (reference sequence). This CDR3 spans 15 amino acids. V was shortened by 7 bases and J by 0 bases, with 13 bases between the two germline ends. CDR3 bases: TGTGCCAGCACCCCACAGGATAGCTCCTACAATGAGCAGTTCTTC. As protein: CASTPQDSSYNEQFF.

This clone was counted a single time. The chain employs TRBV5-1 and TRBJ2-7, with D maybe TRBD1 (5 bases). The length of the CDR3 is 14 residues. Germline-derived CDR1 and CDR2 are SGHRS and YFSETQ. Trimming took 0 bases from V and 1 from J, leaving 8 bases between them. The CDR3 reads CASSLDQGSYEQYF. Written as DNA, the CDR3 is TGCGCCAGCAGCTTGGACCAGGGATCCTACGAGCAGTACTTC.

This rearrangement joins TRBV29-1 to TRBJ2-5; 7 positions agree with TRBD1. The tail of the sequence fits TRBJ2-7 better, so the J call may be wrong. Per germline, CDR1 SQVTM and CDR2 ANQGSEA. The CDR3 consists of 14 residues. As DNA, the CDR3 is TGCAGTGCCGAAAAAGGGGGCAAATTCCACGAGCAGTACTTC. As protein: CSAEKGGKFHEQYF.

The V gene is TRBV6-1, the J gene TRBJ2-4, with 10 bases matching TRBD1. The CDR3 spans 13 residues. Trimming at V came to 7 bases and at J to 8 bases, leaving 5 bases not matched to a gene. Per germline, CDR1 MNHNS and CDR2 SASEGT. CDR3 DNA sequence: TGTGCCAGCAATCAGGGACAGGGGCACATTCAGTACTTC. This encodes CASNQGQGHIQYF.

The rearrangement joins TRBV19 to TRBJ1-4, with TRBD1 identical over 7 bases. Germline CDR1 is LNHDA and CDR2 is SQIVND (reference sequence). The CDR3 length is 14 residues. V was pared by 7 bases and J by 7 bases, with 9 bases of the junction left unmatched. The CDR3 region is CASTTGGGIEKLFF. CDR3 bases: TGTGCCAGTACCACGGGAGGGGGCATTGAAAAACTGTTTTTT.

The J gene is TRBJ2-5, the V gene TRBV28, with unresolved D. The CDR3 extends over 12 amino acids. The V end lost 7 bases, the J end lost 3 bases, and 9 bases lay between the germline ends. CDR1 and CDR2 (germline): MDHEN, SYDVKM. CDR3 DNA: TGTGCCAGCACCCGAGCTGAAGAGACCCAGTACTTC. Translated: CASTRAEETQYF.

The gene calls are TRBV4-1 and TRBJ2-7; 9 nucleotides match TRBD2. Germline CDR1 is MGHRA and CDR2 is YSYEKL. Unmatched junction bases numbered 10, after V lost 4 bases and J lost 0 bases. The CDR3 sequence is 17 residues long. CDR3 nucleotides: TGCGCCAGCAGCCCAGGGGGACTAGCAGAGAGCTCCTACGAGCAGTACTTC. Translation: CASSPGGLAESSYEQYF.

The chain uses TRBV5-1 and TRBJ2-3, with 8 bases identical to TRBD1. The CDR3 runs 16 residues. Trimming at V came to 6 bases and at J to 6 bases, leaving 15 bases not matched to a gene. Germline-derived CDR1 and CDR2 are SGHRS and YFSETQ. This CDR3 is CASKARETGVLDTQYF. CDR3 coding DNA: TGCGCCAGCAAAGCAAGGGAGACAGGGGTTCTGGATACGCAGTATTTT. Full variable domain (outside the CDR3, taken from reference TRBV5-1 and TRBJ2-3): KAGVTQTPRYLIKTRGQQVTLSCSPISGHRSVSWYQQTPGQGLQFLFEYFSETQRNKGNFPGRFSGRQFSNSRSEMNVSTLELGDSALYLCASKARETGVLDTQYFGPGTRLTVL.

V gene TRBV9 combines with J gene TRBJ2-1, with 11 bases matching TRBD2. The trim removed 3 bases at V and 4 bases at J, leaving 6 bases unmatched. Germline V lookup: CDR1 SGDLS, CDR2 YYNGEE. The CDR3 is 16 amino acids. The CDR3 DNA sequence: TGTGCCAGCAGCGCAGCCGGACTAGCGGGTTACAATGAGCAGTTCTTC. It codes for CASSAAGLAGYNEQFF.

The chain carries TRBV11-2 and TRBJ2-5; 14 bases line up with TRBD2. This CDR3 is 17 amino acids long. J lost 4 bases, V lost 1 base, and 5 bases had no gene match. In germline, CDR1 is SGHAT, CDR2 FQNNGV. The CDR3 spells CASSLVGGLAGVETQYF. CDR3 in DNA: TGTGCCAGCAGCTTAGTAGGGGGACTAGCGGGAGTAGAGACCCAGTACTTC.

This sequence joins TRBV9 and TRBJ2-2; D possibly corresponds to TRBD2 (5 bases). V was trimmed by 4 bases and J by 2 bases, leaving 12 bases between them. This CDR3 region has 15 residues. CDR1 is SGDLS, CDR2 YYNGEE, per germline. The CDR3 bases are TGTGCCAGCAGCATTAGGACTGGAAACACCGGGGAGCTGTTTTTT. Translation: CASSIRTGNTGELFF.

This rearrangement joins TRBV19 to TRBJ1-4; 7 bases match TRBD1. CDR1 and CDR2 from the germline V gene are LNHDA and SQIVND (reference sequence). This CDR3 has 15 amino acids. The ends lost 5 bases at V and 9 bases at J; junction bases unmatched: 12. The CDR3 spells CASSRTGDGGKKLFF. The CDR3 bases are TGTGCCAGTAGTCGGACAGGCGATGGGGGGAAAAAACTGTTTTTT. The full variable domain, completed using reference TRBV19 and TRBJ1-4, is DGGITQSPKYLFRKEGQNVTLSCEQNLNHDAMYWYRQDPGQGLRLIYYSQIVNDFQKGDIAEGYSVSREKKESFPLTVTSAQKNPTAFYLCASSRTGDGGKKLFFGSGTQLSVL.

The J gene is TRBJ2-3, the V gene TRBV7-2, with 9 bases matching TRBD1. Losses at the gene ends were 4 bases for V and 1 base for J; bases not matched to a gene: 3. The germline gives CDR1 SGHTA, CDR2 FQGNSA. This CDR3 is built from 15 residues. The CDR3 DNA is TGTGCCAGCAGCTCCCGGACAGGGGGCACAGATACGCAGTATTTT. It codes for CASSSRTGGTDTQYF. Together with reference TRBV7-2 and TRBJ2-3, the CDR3 gives the full variable domain: GAGVSQSPSNKVTEKGKDVELRCDPISGHTALYWYRQSLGQGLEFLIYFQGNSAPDKSGLPSDRFSAERTGGSVSTLTIQRTQQEDSAVYLCASSSRTGGTDTQYFGPGTRLTVL.

The chain employs TRBV7-9 and TRBJ2-3; tentatively, D is TRBD1 (5 bases). V was clipped by 3 bases and J by 3 bases, with 7 bases between them. The germline V gene encodes CDR1 SEHNR and CDR2 FQNEAQ (reference sequence). The CDR3 is 13 amino acids. The CDR3 coding sequence is TGTGCCAGCAGCTTTCAGGGTACAGATACGCAGTATTTT. Residues: CASSFQGTDTQYF.

There are a few counts of this clone. The rearrangement links TRBV7-9 to TRBJ2-1, with 8 bases matching TRBD2. The length of the CDR3 is 12 residues. The germline CDR1 and CDR2 sequences are SEHNR and FQNEAQ (reference sequence). The CDR3 protein is CVGSGSFNEQFF. The CDR3 DNA reads as TGTGTAGGGAGCGGGAGTTTCAATGAGCAGTTCTTC.

CDR3 protein: CASSYDGRWTEAFF. For the CDR3, the DNA is TGTGCCAGCAGTTACGACGGCAGGTGGACTGAAGCTTTCTTT. V is TRBV6-5 and J is TRBJ1-1; no definite D call. Germline V gives CDR1 MNHEY, CDR2 SVGAGI. The V end was cut by 2 bases, the J end by 5 bases, with 12 bases between. There are 14 residues in the CDR3.

This clone turned up a few times. The rearrangement links TRBV7-9 to TRBJ1-2; 10 positions agree with TRBD1. Trimming took 4 bases from V and 8 from J; bases not matched to a gene: 1. The CDR3 totals 12 residues. Per germline, CDR1 SEHNR and CDR2 FQNEAQ (reference sequence). CDR3 region: CASSWTGGGYTF. The CDR3 DNA reads as TGTGCCAGCAGCTGGACAGGGGGAGGCTACACCTTC.

This chain joins TRBV6-1 and TRBJ1-2; possible D gene TRBD1, 5 bases. This CDR3 is 18 amino acids long. V shed 0 bases and J shed 8 bases, with 25 bases lying between them. CDR1 is MNHNS, CDR2 SASEGT, per germline. DNA of the CDR3: TGTGCCAGCAGTGAAGCGGAAGAGCCAGGGATAGCTAGAGGAGGCTACACCTTC. Amino acid sequence: CASSEAEEPGIARGGYTF.

V and J are TRBV28 and TRBJ1-2; D call uncertain. Trimming removed 7 bases at V and 4 bases at J, with 13 bases between. CDR3 length equals 13 residues. Germline-derived CDR1 and CDR2 are MDHEN and SYDVKM. The CDR3 coding sequence is TGTGCCAGCACCCGGTCCCGTGGCTATGGCTACACCTTC. Translating gives CASTRSRGYGYTF.

The chain couples TRBV19 to TRBJ2-5; 7 bases are a match to TRBD1. The CDR3 has 14 amino acids. V was pared by 6 bases and J by 1 base, with 5 bases of the junction left unmatched. CDR1 LNHDA and CDR2 SQIVND come from the germline V gene (reference sequence). This CDR3 reads CASSMGQIQETQYF. The CDR3 DNA reads TGTGCCAGTAGCATGGGACAGATCCAAGAGACCCAGTACTTC.

This sequence joins TRBV9 and TRBJ2-7; TRBD2 matches at 7 bases. The V gene's germline CDR1 is SGDLS and CDR2 YYNGEE. With V trimmed by 7 bases and J by 3 bases, 13 bases remained unmatched. CDR3 length: 15 amino acids. CDR3 bases: TGTGCCAGCGGAAGGGAGGGTGGCGGGCGCTACGAGCAGTACTTC. The encoded protein is CASGREGGGRYEQYF.